This T cell receptor (beta chain) was identified in a study of T-cell memory formation after mild COVID-19. Study as a whole: Largely donor-specific TCR clusters were found. Broader study findings: The finding that pre-infection memory included some responding clones suggested that cross-reactive memory joined.

V shed 3 bases and J shed 2 bases, with 12 bases lying between them. CDR1 DFQATT and CDR2 SNEGSKA come from the germline V gene (reference sequence). The CDR3 runs 14 residues. Only a few counts were recorded for this clonotype. What it binds is unknown. Sample barcodes and UMIs were carried by the TCR alpha and TCR beta cDNA libraries that 5'RACE generated with constant-segment primers. A single record per CDR3 protein comes from TCRdb applying MiXCR to the 5' RACE reads. The sample contains 150,000 to 200,000 distinct CDR3 sequences, 15% to 20% of which appear only once. This rearrangement joins TRBV20-1 to TRBJ2-3, with D unclear. The origin of this receptor is a man between 18 and 35 years old who had mild COVID-19 (a few samples of this study predate the infection). Cell type and time point are not known. Specimen: PBMCs or a T cell subset sorted from them (not recorded which). CDR3 coding DNA: TGCAGTGCTAGTGAGAGCCTCCCCACAGATACGCAGTATTTT. As protein: CSASESLPTDTQYF.